The 24 T cell receptor beta chains reported below all come from one sample, sequenced in a study of OX40 agonist ivuxolimab in advanced cancers. The method was immunoSEQ multiplex PCR; TCRdb's version includes in-frame clones alone and lacks a portion of them. This table has roughly 80,000 clones, roughly 80% appearing once. Sequencing was performed on CD4+ or CD8+ T cells sorted from blood, taken in a trial of the OX40 agonist ivuxolimab. The receptors were sampled from an adult with an advanced solid tumor such as melanoma, head and neck, liver or kidney cancer.

This clone was detected only once. V usage is TRBV7-9 and J usage is TRBJ1-2; D perhaps matches TRBD1 (5 bases). The CDR3 sequence is 13 residues long. The V end was cut by 3 bases, the J end by 7 bases, with 12 bases between. Germline V gene sequence: CDR1 SEHNR, CDR2 FQNEAQ (reference sequence). CDR3 sequence: CASSFTGGFGYTF. DNA of the CDR3: TGTGCCAGCAGCTTCACAGGAGGTTTTGGCTACACCTTC.

The CDR3 bases are TGTGCCAGCTCACCAAACCGGCAGAGAGAGACCCAGTACTTC. This encodes CASSPNRQRETQYF. This chain links TRBV18 with TRBJ2-5; no definite D call. Deletions cut 2 bases from V and 4 bases from J, with 11 bases between. The CDR3 sequence is 14 residues long. Germline CDR1 is KGHSH and CDR2 is LQKENI.

The chain joins TRBV5-1 to TRBJ2-7; 8 positions agree with TRBD1. The CDR3 spans 19 residues. The trim removed 4 bases at V and 1 base at J, leaving 19 bases unmatched. Germline V lookup: CDR1 SGHRS, CDR2 YFSETQ. CDR3 residues: CASSLGDWVGQEPSYEQYF. For the CDR3, the DNA is TGCGCCAGCAGCCTGGGGGACTGGGTGGGACAGGAGCCTTCCTACGAGCAGTACTTC.

J is TRBJ1-2 and V is TRBV10-3; the match to TRBD1 covers 9 bases. Germline lookup yields CDR1 ENHRY and CDR2 SYGVKD. The CDR3 has 12 amino acids. After removal of 10 bases from V and 3 bases from J, the junction contained 3 bases not matched to a gene. The CDR3 is CATRDRDYGYTF. In DNA, the CDR3 is TGTGCCACCAGGGACAGGGACTATGGCTACACCTTC.

This clone appeared once. The chain uses TRBV19 and TRBJ1-1; D gene uncertain. The CDR3 totals 13 residues. Germline V CDR1 and CDR2: LNHDA, SQIVND (reference sequence). Trimming pared 0 bases from V and 9 bases from J, leaving 11 bases between. DNA of the CDR3: TGTGCCAGTAGTATAGATTTGGTGGAGAAAGCTTTCTTT. This gives the protein CASSIDLVEKAFF.

This sequence joins TRBV5-1 and TRBJ1-5; tentative D call: TRBD1 (5 bases). V lost 4 bases and J lost 4, with 12 bases in between. The CDR3 runs 14 residues. Looked up from germline, CDR1 is SGHRS and CDR2 is YFSETQ. The CDR3 region is CASSPRGGNQPQHF. CDR3 nucleotides: TGCGCCAGCAGCCCCCGTGGGGGGAATCAGCCCCAGCATTTT.

CDR3 bases: TGTGCCAGCAGTGAAACTGCAAGCGGGGGGCCCACAGATACGCAGTATTTT. Protein: CASSETASGGPTDTQYF. The chain combines TRBV6-1 with TRBJ2-3; 9 bases line up with TRBD2. CDR1 and CDR2 (germline): MNHNS, SASEGT. V lost 2 bases, J lost 2 bases, and 8 bases stayed unmatched. The CDR3 sequence is 17 residues long.

The chain joins TRBV30 to TRBJ1-5; D unresolved. CDR3 size: 15 residues. The germline V and J ends were trimmed by 0 bases and 0 bases, with 9 bases remaining between them. Germline V gene lookup returns CDR1 GTSNPN and CDR2 SVGIG (reference sequence). This CDR3 reads CAWSVGGYSNQPQHF. The CDR3 DNA reads TGTGCCTGGAGTGTCGGAGGGTATAGCAATCAGCCCCAGCATTTT.

The rearrangement uses TRBV10-3 and TRBJ2-5, with TRBD2 matching 8 bases. The germline V gene has CDR1 ENHRY and CDR2 SYGVKD. CDR3 size: 14 residues. Trimming removed 3 bases from V and 2 bases from J; junction bases left unmatched: 2. The CDR3 bases are TGTGCCATCAGTGAATCGGGGGGGCAAGAGACCCAGTACTTC. This sequence encodes CAISESGGQETQYF.

The count of this clone is one. V is TRBV7-2 and J is TRBJ2-7; D is uncertain. Germline-derived CDR1 and CDR2 are SGHTA and FQGNSA. The CDR3 covers 12 residues. V was pared by 5 bases and J by 3 bases, with 8 bases between. CDR3 DNA sequence: TGTGCCAGCAGCCCCTCAGTCTACGAGCAGTACTTC. Amino acid sequence: CASSPSVYEQYF.

The V gene is TRBV6-1, the J gene TRBJ1-6; 8 nucleotides align to TRBD1. This CDR3 region has 13 residues. Germline V CDR1 and CDR2: MNHNS, SASEGT. Trimming at V came to 4 bases and at J to 10 bases, leaving 3 bases not matched to a gene. The CDR3 loop reads CASSGTGQSPLHF. The CDR3 DNA reads TGTGCCAGCAGTGGGACAGGGCAATCACCCCTCCACTTT.

The V gene is TRBV6-5, the J gene TRBJ2-5; no definite D call. The V end lost 2 bases, the J end lost 2 bases, and 12 bases lay between the germline ends. CDR1 MNHEY and CDR2 SVGAGI come from the germline V gene. This CDR3 has 15 residues. CDR3 region: CASSYSPNRQETQYF. Here the CDR3 DNA reads TGTGCCAGCAGTTACAGCCCCAACCGGCAAGAGACCCAGTACTTC.

To note about this clone: The sample has other DNA sequences that encode this CDR3 too. The chain couples TRBV6-5 to TRBJ2-3, with D perhaps assigned TRBD1 or TRBD2 (5 bases each). Between the trimmed V and J ends, which lost 0 bases and 3 bases, there was a span of 10 bases. CDR1 MNHEY and CDR2 SVGAGI come from the germline V gene. This CDR3 comprises 15 residues. CDR3 sequence: CASSYSGRRTDTQYF. The CDR3 DNA reads as TGTGCCAGCAGTTACTCGGGACGACGTACAGATACGCAGTATTTT.

The chain combines TRBV29-1 with TRBJ1-4; 10 positions agree with TRBD1. Germline V lookup: CDR1 SQVTM, CDR2 ANQGSEA. The junction had 11 bases not matched to a gene; V was cut back by 5 bases and J by 8 bases. This CDR3 spans 15 amino acids. CDR3 coding DNA: TGCAGCGTTATACGGCGGACAGGGGGTCGGGAAAAACTGTTTTTT. Its protein is CSVIRRTGGREKLFF.

The V gene is TRBV5-6, the J gene TRBJ1-2; a possible D gene is TRBD1 (5 bases). This CDR3 region has 16 residues. Germline loops: CDR1 SGHDT, CDR2 YYEEEE. V was pared by 4 bases and J by 0 bases, with 16 bases between. CDR3 in amino acids: CASSTRSGTANYGYTF. The CDR3 DNA reads as TGTGCCAGCAGCACGCGATCCGGGACGGCTAACTATGGCTACACCTTC.

The rearrangement links TRBV5-6 to TRBJ2-3; possibly TRBD1 for D (6 bases). Germline V gene sequence: CDR1 SGHDT, CDR2 YYEEEE. This CDR3 is built from 13 residues. The V and J ends lost 4 bases and 2 bases respectively, with 8 bases between them. The CDR3, as DNA: TGTGCCAGCAGCGGGGACATCACAGATACGCAGTATTTT. Translation gives CASSGDITDTQYF.

This sequence joins TRBV12-5 and TRBJ2-5; D uncertain. Germline V CDR1 and CDR2: LGHNT, FRNRAP. The CDR3 contains 11 residues. V dropped 1 base and J dropped 8 bases, with 5 bases sitting between them. The CDR3 DNA follows: TGTGCTAGTGGTTTGGGGCGAACCCAGTACTTC. Translating gives CASGLGRTQYF.

This clone was seen a single time. This chain joins TRBV29-1 and TRBJ2-3; D call uncertain. Germline values: CDR1 SQVTM, CDR2 ANQGSEA. The V end lost 4 bases, the J end lost 0 bases, and 8 bases lay between the germline ends. The CDR3 sequence is 13 residues long. The CDR3 bases are TGCAGCGTTGGTTGGCGGAGCACAGATACGCAGTATTTT. This gives the protein CSVGWRSTDTQYF.

The chain recombines TRBV19 with TRBJ2-1, with D perhaps TRBD1 or TRBD2 (5 bases each). The V gene lost 3 bases and the J gene lost 13 bases, with 28 bases spanning the gap. The CDR3 is 17 residues long. Germline V gene sequence: CDR1 LNHDA, CDR2 SQIVND (reference sequence). Here the CDR3 reads CASSIPPTGTGPYLQFF. In nucleotides, the CDR3 is TGTGCCAGTAGTATTCCCCCGACCGGGACGGGACCCTATTTACAGTTCTTC.

This chain connects TRBV10-3 to TRBJ1-2; the D is unclear. Trimming left V 2 bases short and J 4 bases short, with 11 bases between. CDR3 size: 14 residues. The V gene's germline CDR1 is ENHRY and CDR2 SYGVKD. CDR3 amino acids: CAISEGGGAYGYTF. The CDR3 region has the DNA TGTGCCATCAGTGAGGGAGGAGGAGCCTATGGCTACACCTTC.

The chain recombines TRBV6-1 with TRBJ1-4; D might be TRBD1 (6 bases). CDR1 and CDR2 (germline): MNHNS, SASEGT. V was clipped by 4 bases and J by 8 bases, with 11 bases between them. There are 13 residues in the CDR3. The CDR3 region has the DNA TGTGCCAGCAGTGTGAGGGGGAACGAAAAACTGTTTTTT. This sequence encodes CASSVRGNEKLFF.

The count of this clone is one. The chain uses TRBV11-1 and TRBJ2-5, with a possible D match to TRBD2 (5 bases). The CDR3 spans 15 residues. V dropped 5 bases and J dropped 1 base, with 14 bases sitting between them. Germline lookup yields CDR1 SGHAT and CDR2 FQDESV (reference sequence). In DNA, the CDR3 is TGTGCCAGCAGCCGAGGAGGTATATCCCAAGAGACCCAGTACTTC. Its protein is CASSRGGISQETQYF.

The chain joins TRBV4-1 to TRBJ2-5; 8 positions agree with TRBD2. Trimming took 0 bases from V and 8 from J; bases not matched to a gene: 17. The CDR3 spans 18 residues. Germline-derived CDR1 and CDR2 are MGHRA and YSYEKL. The CDR3 region is CASSQDRFGSGGPRTQYF. The CDR3, as DNA: TGCGCCAGCAGCCAAGATCGATTTGGGAGCGGGGGCCCTCGAACCCAGTACTTC.

This chain connects TRBV6-1 to TRBJ1-1; no reliable D call. The V gene lost 6 bases and the J gene lost 1 base, with 9 bases spanning the gap. This CDR3 region has 13 residues. Germline V gene sequence: CDR1 MNHNS, CDR2 SASEGT. The CDR3 coding sequence is TGTGCCAGCAGGATCGCAGAGAACACTGAAGCTTTCTTT. Translation gives CASRIAENTEAFF.